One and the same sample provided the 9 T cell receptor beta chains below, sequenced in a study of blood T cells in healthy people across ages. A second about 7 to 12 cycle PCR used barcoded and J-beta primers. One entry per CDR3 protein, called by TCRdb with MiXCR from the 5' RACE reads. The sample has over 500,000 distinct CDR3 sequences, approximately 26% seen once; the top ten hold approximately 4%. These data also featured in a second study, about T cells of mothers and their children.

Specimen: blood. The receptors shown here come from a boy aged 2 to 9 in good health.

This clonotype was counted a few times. The CDR3 DNA is TGCGCCAGCAGCCCCGGACAGGGGGCTTTGACCGGGGAGCTGTTTTTT. Its translation is CASSPGQGALTGELFF. The J gene is TRBJ2-2, the V gene TRBV4-3, with 11 bases identical to TRBD1. The germline V gene encodes CDR1 LGHNA and CDR2 YSLEER. The CDR3 is 16 residues long. V lost 4 bases, J lost 5 bases, and 6 bases stayed unmatched.

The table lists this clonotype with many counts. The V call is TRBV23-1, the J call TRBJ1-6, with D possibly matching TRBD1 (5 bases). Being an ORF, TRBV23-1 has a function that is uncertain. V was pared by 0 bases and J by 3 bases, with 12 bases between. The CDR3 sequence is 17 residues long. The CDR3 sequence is CASSQSGQRNYNSPLHF. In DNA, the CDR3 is TGCGCCAGCAGTCAATCGGGGCAGCGGAACTATAATTCACCCCTCCACTTT.

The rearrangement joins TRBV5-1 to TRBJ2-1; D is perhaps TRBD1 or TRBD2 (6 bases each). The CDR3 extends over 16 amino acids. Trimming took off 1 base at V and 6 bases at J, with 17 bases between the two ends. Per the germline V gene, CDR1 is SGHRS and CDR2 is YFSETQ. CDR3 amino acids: CASSLNHGGGRNEQFF. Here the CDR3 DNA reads TGCGCCAGCAGCTTGAACCACGGAGGGGGTCGCAATGAGCAGTTCTTC.

The CDR3 reads CASSLMTSADTQYF. Here the CDR3 DNA reads TGTGCCAGCAGCTTAATGACGAGTGCGGATACGCAGTATTTT. The genes are TRBV7-2 and TRBJ2-3; the D is unclear. Germline V gene data show CDR1 as SGHTA and CDR2 as FQGNSA. The CDR3 contains 14 residues. V lost 2 bases and J 6 bases, leaving 12 bases between the germline ends.

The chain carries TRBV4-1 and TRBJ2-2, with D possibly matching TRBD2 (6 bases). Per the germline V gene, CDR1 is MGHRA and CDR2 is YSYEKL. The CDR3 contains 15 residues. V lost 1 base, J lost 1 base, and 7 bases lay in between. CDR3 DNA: TGCGCCAGCAGCCAAGGGGACTGGAACACCGGGGAGCTGTTTTTT. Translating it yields CASSQGDWNTGELFF.

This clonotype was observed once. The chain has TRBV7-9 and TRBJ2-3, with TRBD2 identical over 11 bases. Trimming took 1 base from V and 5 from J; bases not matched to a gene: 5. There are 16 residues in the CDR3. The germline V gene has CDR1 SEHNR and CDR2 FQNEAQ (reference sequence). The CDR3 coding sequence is TGTGCCAGCAGCTTAGAGACTAGCGGGGTACGAGATACGCAGTATTTT. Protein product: CASSLETSGVRDTQYF. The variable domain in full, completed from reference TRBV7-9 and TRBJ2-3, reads DTGVSQNPRHKITKRGQNVTFRCDPISEHNRLYWYRQTLGQGPEFLTYFQNEAQLEKSRLLSDRFSAERPKGSFSTLEIQRTEQGDSAMYLCASSLETSGVRDTQYFGPGTRLTVL.

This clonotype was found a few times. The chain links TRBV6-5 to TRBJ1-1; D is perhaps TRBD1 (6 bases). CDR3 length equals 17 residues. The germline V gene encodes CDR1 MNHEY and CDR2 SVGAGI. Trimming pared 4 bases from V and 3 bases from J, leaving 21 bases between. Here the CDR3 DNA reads TGTGCCAGCAGTTTGTATTCGTCACGAGAGGGGGACACTGAAGCTTTCTTT. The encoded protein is CASSLYSSREGDTEAFF.

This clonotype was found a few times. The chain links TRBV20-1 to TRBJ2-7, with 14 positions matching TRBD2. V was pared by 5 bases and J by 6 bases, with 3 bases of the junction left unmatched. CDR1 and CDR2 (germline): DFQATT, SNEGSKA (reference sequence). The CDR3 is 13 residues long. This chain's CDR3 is CSAGTSGSSEQYF. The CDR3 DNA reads TGCAGTGCTGGGACTAGCGGGAGTTCCGAGCAGTACTTC.

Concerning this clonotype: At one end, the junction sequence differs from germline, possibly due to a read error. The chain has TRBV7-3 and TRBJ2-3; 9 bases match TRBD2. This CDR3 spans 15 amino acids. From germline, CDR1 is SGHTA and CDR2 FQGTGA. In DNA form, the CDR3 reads TGTGCCAGCAGCTTAAGACTAGCGGACCCAGATACGCAATATTTT. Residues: CASSLRLADPDTQYF.